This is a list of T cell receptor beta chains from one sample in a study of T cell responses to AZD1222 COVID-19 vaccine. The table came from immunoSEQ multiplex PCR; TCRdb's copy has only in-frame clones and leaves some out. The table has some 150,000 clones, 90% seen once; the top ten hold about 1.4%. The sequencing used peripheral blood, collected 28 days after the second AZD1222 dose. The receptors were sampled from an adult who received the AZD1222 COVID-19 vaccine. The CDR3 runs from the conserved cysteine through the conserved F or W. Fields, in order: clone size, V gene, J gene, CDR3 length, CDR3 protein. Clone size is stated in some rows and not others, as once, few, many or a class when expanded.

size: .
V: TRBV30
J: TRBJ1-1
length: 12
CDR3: CAWSPWDTEAFF

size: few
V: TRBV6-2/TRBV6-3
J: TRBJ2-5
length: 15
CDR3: CASTPSGTPRETQYF

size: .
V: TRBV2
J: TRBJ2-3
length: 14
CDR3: CASSLSGRTDTQYF

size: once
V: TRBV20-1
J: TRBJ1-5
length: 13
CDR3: CSASLQSNQPQHF

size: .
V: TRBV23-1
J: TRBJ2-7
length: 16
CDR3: CASSQAPRTGHYEQYF

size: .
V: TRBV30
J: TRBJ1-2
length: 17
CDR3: CAWSQVTIRSTNYGYTF

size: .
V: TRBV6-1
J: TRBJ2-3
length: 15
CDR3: CASSSSSGKQDTQYF

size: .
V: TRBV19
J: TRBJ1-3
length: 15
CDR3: CASSPPAGQGNTIYF

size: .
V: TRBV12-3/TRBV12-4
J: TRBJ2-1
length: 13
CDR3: CASSLVQYNEQFF

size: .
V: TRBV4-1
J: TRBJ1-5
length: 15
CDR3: CASSQGRMGNQPQHF

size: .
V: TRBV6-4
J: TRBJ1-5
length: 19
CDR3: CASSDSEAGRVVSNQPQHF

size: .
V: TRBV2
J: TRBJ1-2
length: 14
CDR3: CASTPRAGNYGYTF

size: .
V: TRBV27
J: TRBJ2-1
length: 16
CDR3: CASSFGGVSSYNEQFF

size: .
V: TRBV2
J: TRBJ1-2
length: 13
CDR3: CASSDEAYYGYTF

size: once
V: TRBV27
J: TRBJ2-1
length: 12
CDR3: CASSEYYNEQFF